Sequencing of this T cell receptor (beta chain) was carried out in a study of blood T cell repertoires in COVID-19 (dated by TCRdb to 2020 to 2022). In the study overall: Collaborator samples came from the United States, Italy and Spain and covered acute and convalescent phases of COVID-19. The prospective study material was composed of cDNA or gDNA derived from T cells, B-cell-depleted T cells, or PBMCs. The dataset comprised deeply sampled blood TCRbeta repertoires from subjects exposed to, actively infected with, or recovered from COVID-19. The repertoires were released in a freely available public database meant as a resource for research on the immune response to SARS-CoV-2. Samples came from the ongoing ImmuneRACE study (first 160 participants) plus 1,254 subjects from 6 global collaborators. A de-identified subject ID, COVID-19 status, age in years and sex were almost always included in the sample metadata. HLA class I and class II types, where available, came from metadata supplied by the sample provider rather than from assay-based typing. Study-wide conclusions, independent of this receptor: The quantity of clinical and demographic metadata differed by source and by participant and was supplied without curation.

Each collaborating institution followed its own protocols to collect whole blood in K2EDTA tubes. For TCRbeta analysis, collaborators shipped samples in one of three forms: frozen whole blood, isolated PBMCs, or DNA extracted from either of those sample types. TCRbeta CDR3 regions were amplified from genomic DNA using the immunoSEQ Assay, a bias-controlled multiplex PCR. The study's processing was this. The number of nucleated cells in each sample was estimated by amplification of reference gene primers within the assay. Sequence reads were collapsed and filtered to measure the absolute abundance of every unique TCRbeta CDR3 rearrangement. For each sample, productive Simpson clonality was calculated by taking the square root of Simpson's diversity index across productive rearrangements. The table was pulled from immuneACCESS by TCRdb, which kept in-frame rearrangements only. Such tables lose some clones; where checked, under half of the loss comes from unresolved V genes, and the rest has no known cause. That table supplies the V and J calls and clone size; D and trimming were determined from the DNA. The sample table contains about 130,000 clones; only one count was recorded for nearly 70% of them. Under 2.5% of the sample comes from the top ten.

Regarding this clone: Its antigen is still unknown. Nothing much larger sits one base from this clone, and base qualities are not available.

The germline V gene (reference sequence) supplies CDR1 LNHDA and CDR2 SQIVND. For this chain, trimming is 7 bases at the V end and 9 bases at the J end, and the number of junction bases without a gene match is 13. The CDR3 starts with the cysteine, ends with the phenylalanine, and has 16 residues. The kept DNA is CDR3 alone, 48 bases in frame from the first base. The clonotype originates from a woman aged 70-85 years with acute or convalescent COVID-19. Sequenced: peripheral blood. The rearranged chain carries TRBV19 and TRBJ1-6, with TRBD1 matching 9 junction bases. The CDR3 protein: CASTERTGVVLSPLHF. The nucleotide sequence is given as TGTGCCAGTACCGAGAGGACAGGGGTCGTGCTTTCACCCCTCCACTTT.